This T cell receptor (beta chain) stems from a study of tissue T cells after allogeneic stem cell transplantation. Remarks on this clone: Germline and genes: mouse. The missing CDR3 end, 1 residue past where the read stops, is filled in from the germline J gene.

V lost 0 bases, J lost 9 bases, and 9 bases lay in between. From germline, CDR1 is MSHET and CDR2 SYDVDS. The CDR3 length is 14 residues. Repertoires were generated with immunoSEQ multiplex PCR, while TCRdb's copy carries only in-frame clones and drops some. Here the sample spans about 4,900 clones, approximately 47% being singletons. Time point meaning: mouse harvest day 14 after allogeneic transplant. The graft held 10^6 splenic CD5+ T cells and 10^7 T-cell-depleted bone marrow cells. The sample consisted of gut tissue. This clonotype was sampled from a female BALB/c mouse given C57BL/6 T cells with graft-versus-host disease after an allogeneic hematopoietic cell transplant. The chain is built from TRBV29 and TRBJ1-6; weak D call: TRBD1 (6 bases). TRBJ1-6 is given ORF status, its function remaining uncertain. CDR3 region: CASSLSGGASPLYF. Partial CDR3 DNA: TGTGCTAGCAGTTTATCAGGGGGAGCTTCGCCCCTCTAC.